Below, 11 T cell receptor beta chains from the same sample are listed, as sequenced in a study of CD4+ T cells in melanoma. Here immunoSEQ multiplex PCR was the method, and the copy in TCRdb shows in-frame clones only, minus some. In the table there are over 100,000 clones, 92% of which are singletons. The sample taken for sequencing was peripheral blood. Source of these receptors: a human donor with melanoma.

The chain employs TRBV2 and TRBJ2-7; 7 bases are shared with TRBD2. From germline, CDR1 is SNHLY and CDR2 FYNNEI. This CDR3 comprises 17 residues. V shed 0 bases, J shed 8 bases, and the junction held 16 bases outside the gene matches. CDR3 in amino acids: CASSEAGGGTGWGKQYF. The CDR3, as DNA: TGTGCCAGCAGTGAAGCGGGGGGGGGTACGGGCTGGGGGAAGCAGTACTTC.

The chain employs TRBV4-2 and TRBJ2-1; D perhaps matches TRBD1 (6 bases). V was cut by 0 bases and J by 2 bases, with 11 bases left in between. The CDR3 has 16 residues. Germline CDR1 LGHNA, CDR2 YNFKEQ. Here the CDR3 reads CASSQEGGAAYNEQFF. The CDR3 DNA reads TGTGCCAGCAGCCAAGAAGGGGGTGCCGCCTACAATGAGCAGTTCTTC.

The genes are TRBV19 and TRBJ2-3; D possibly corresponds to TRBD2 (5 bases). Germline CDR1 LNHDA, CDR2 SQIVND (reference sequence). This CDR3 is 14 amino acids long. V lost 1 base and J lost 4, with 9 bases in between. In nucleotides, the CDR3 is TGTGCCAGTAGTATAGGGCTAGCACCAGATACGCAGTATTTT. Translation: CASSIGLAPDTQYF.

CDR3 region: CASSQDRGTEAFF. CDR3 coding DNA: TGTGCCAGCAGCCAGGATCGGGGAACTGAAGCTTTCTTT. The chain recombines TRBV5-4 with TRBJ1-1; D unclear. The CDR3 length is 13 residues. Germline assignment: CDR1 SGHNT and CDR2 YYREEE (reference sequence). The ends were cut back, 4 bases at V and 5 bases at J, with 12 bases in the middle.

In this sample, this clone turned up once. V and J are TRBV7-6 and TRBJ1-2; maybe TRBD1 (5 bases). CDR3 length: 13 amino acids. Per the germline V gene, CDR1 is SGHVS and CDR2 is FNYEAQ. Between the trimmed V and J ends, which lost 1 base and 8 bases, there was a span of 11 bases. The CDR3 here is CASSLGGAGGYTF. CDR3 nucleotides: TGTGCCAGCAGCTTAGGGGGCGCGGGGGGCTACACCTTC.

This chain connects TRBV6-1 to TRBJ1-3; tentative D call: TRBD1 (6 bases). There are 13 residues in the CDR3. CDR1 is MNHNS and CDR2 is SASEGT in the germline V gene. Trimming removed 5 bases at V and 5 bases at J, with 10 bases between. The CDR3, as DNA: TGTGCCAGCAGTATCCGGGACAGAAACACCATATATTTT. This encodes CASSIRDRNTIYF.

J is TRBJ2-5 and V is TRBV5-1, with D unclear. The V end was cut by 1 base, the J end by 1 base, with 14 bases between. Germline V gene data show CDR1 as SGHRS and CDR2 as YFSETQ. This CDR3 contains 16 residues. The CDR3 region has the DNA TGCGCCAGCAGCTTGAACCCCTTAGGGCTCCAAGAGACCCAGTACTTC. Translation gives CASSLNPLGLQETQYF.

The chain recombines TRBV2 with TRBJ1-4; tentative D call: TRBD1 (5 bases). The CDR3 has 15 residues. V lost 3 bases and J lost 3, with 11 bases in between. Germline CDR1 SNHLY, CDR2 FYNNEI. The CDR3 DNA sequence: TGTGCCAGCAGTGAGGGGCTACCGGCTAATGAAAAACTGTTTTTT. It is translated as CASSEGLPANEKLFF.

V is TRBV19 and J is TRBJ2-5, with a weak D call TRBD1 (5 bases). This CDR3 has 13 residues. V lost 9 bases to trimming and J lost 5 bases, with 16 bases between them. Germline loops: CDR1 LNHDA, CDR2 SQIVND (reference sequence). This CDR3 reads CASARGSGETQYF. In DNA form, the CDR3 reads TGTGCCAGCGCTAGGGGATCAGGGGAGACCCAGTACTTC.

This clone has just one count. The gene calls are TRBV18 and TRBJ1-1; perhaps TRBD1 as D (5 bases). Trimming took off 1 base at V and 5 bases at J, with 5 bases between the two ends. Per the germline V gene, CDR1 is KGHSH and CDR2 is LQKENI. There are 12 residues in the CDR3. CDR3 amino acids: CASSPQGTEAFF. The CDR3 DNA follows: TGTGCCAGCTCACCACAGGGGACTGAAGCTTTCTTT.

The J gene is TRBJ2-5, the V gene TRBV19; D may be TRBD2 (6 bases). The germline V and J ends were trimmed by 7 bases and 2 bases, with 11 bases remaining between them. CDR1 and CDR2 (germline): LNHDA, SQIVND (reference sequence). CDR3 length: 13 residues. As DNA, the CDR3 is TGTGCCAGTACCCCGACTAGTCAAGAGACCCAGTACTTC. Translating gives CASTPTSQETQYF.